At least ten counts were recorded for the clone carrying this T cell receptor beta chain. Its antigen is not known. V dropped 1 base and J dropped 3; count of bases not matched to a gene: 1. In germline, CDR1 is SGHTA, CDR2 FQGNSA. The CDR3 has 14 residues. Using RNA transcripts as the source, TCR beta CDR3 regions were amplified. TCR CDR3 regions were first amplified by RT-PCR with HTBI primers. TCRdb ran MiXCR on the multiplex PCR reads and lists one entry per CDR3 protein. Of more than 500,000 distinct CDR3 sequences listed, 14% to 15% were seen once; the top ten hold roughly 4.3%. These data come from a study of T cells in Graves' hyperthyroidism and ophthalmopathy. Study conclusions and caveats: Researchers found most expanded thyroid clonotypes above 0.001 in blood as well.

The origin of this receptor is a woman aged 40 to 55 with Graves' ophthalmopathy. Material: blood. This chain uses TRBV7-2 with TRBJ1-2, with TRBD1 matching over 8 bases. CDR3 in amino acids: CASSLDRGYYGYTF. CDR3 bases: TGTGCCAGCAGCTTAGACAGGGGGTACTATGGCTACACCTTC.